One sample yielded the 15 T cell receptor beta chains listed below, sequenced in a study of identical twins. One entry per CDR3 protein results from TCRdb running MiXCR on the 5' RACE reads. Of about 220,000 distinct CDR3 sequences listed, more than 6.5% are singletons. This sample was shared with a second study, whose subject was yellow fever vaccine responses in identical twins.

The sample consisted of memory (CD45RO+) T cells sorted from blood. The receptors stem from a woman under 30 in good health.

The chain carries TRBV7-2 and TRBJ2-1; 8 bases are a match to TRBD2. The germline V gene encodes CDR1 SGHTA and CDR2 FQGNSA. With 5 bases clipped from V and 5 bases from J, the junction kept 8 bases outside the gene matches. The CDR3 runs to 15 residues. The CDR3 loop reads CASSQSGGRNNEQFF. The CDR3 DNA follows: TGTGCCAGCAGCCAGAGCGGGGGCCGTAACAATGAGCAGTTCTTC.

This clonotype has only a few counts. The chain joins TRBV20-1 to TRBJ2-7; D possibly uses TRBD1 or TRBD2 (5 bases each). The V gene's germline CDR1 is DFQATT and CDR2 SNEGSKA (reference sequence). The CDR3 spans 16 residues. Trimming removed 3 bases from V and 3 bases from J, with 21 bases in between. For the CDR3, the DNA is TGCAGTGCTAGTACGTCGCCCACCGGGGCTTTCTACGAGCAGTACTTC. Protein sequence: CSASTSPTGAFYEQYF.

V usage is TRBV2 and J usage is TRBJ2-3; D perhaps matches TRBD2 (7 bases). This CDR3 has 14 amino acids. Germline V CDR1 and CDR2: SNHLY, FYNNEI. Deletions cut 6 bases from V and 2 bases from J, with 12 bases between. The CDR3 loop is CASSPGGLTDTQYF. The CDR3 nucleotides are TGTGCCAGCAGCCCCGGGGGGCTCACAGATACGCAGTATTTT.

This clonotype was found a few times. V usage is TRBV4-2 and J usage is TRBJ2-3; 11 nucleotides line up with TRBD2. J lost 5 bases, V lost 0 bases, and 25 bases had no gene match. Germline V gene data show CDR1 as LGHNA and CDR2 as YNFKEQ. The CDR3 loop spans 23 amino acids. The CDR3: CASSQEFYRGSTSWTSGLDTQYF. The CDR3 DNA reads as TGTGCCAGCAGCCAAGAATTTTACAGGGGGTCCACCTCGTGGACTAGCGGGTTAGATACGCAGTATTTT.

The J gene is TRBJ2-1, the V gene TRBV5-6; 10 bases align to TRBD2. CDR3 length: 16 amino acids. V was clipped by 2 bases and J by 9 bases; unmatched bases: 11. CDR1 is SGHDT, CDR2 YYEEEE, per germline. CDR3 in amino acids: CASSFLRLAGVGEQFF. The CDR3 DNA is TGTGCCAGCAGCTTCCTTCGGCTAGCGGGAGTAGGTGAGCAGTTCTTC.

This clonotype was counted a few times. In nucleotides, the CDR3 is TGTGCCAGCAGGGGAACAGGGGTCGGATCCCGGGTGAGCACAGATACGCAGTATTTT. This translates into CASRGTGVGSRVSTDTQYF. The rearrangement uses TRBV27 and TRBJ2-3; 7 bases agree with TRBD1. The CDR3 length is 19 residues. Germline CDR1 MNHEY, CDR2 SMNVEV (reference sequence). V dropped 6 bases and J dropped 0; count of bases not matched to a gene: 18.

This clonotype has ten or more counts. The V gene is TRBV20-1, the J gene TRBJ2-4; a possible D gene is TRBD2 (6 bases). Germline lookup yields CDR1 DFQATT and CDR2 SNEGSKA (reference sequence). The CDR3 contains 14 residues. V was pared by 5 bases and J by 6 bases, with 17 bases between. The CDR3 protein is CSAYQPSDLNIQYF. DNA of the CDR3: TGCAGTGCTTATCAGCCTAGCGACCTAAACATTCAGTACTTC.

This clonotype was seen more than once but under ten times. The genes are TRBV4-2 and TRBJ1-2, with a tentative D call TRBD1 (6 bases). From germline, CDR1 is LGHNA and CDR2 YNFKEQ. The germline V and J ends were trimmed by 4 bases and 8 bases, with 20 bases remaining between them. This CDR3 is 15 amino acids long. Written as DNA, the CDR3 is TGTGCCAGCAGCCCACAGGGTGGGGGCGAAGAGGGCTACACCTTC. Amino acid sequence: CASSPQGGGEEGYTF.

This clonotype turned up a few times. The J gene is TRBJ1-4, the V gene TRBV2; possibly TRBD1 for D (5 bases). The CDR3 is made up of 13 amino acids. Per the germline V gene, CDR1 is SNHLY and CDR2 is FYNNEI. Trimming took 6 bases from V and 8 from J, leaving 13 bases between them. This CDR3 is CASSRDRGEKLFF. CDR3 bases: TGTGCCAGCAGCCGGGACCGAGGAGAAAAACTGTTTTTT.

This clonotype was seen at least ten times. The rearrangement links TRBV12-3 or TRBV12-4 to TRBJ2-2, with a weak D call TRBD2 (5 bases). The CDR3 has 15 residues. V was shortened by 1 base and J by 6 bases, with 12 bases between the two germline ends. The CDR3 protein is CASSLEDSLAGELFF. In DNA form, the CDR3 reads TGTGCCAGCAGTTTAGAGGACTCCCTGGCCGGGGAGCTGTTTTTT.

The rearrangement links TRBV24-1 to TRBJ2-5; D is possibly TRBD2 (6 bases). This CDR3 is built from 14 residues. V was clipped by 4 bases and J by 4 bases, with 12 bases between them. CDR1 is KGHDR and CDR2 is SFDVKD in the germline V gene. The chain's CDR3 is CATSDPRGAETQYF. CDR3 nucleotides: TGTGCCACCAGTGACCCACGCGGGGCAGAGACCCAGTACTTC.

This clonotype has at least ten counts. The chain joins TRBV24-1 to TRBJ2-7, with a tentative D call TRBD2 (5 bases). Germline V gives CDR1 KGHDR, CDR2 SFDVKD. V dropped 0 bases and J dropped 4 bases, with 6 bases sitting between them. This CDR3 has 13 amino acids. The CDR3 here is CATSDLRGYEQYF. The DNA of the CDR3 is TGTGCCACCAGTGATTTGAGAGGGTACGAGCAGTACTTC.

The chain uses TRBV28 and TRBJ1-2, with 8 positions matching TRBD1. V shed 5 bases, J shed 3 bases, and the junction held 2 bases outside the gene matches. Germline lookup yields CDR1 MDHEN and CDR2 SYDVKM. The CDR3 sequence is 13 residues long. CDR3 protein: CASSRQGYYGYTF. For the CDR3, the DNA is TGTGCCAGCAGTCGACAGGGGTACTATGGCTACACCTTC.

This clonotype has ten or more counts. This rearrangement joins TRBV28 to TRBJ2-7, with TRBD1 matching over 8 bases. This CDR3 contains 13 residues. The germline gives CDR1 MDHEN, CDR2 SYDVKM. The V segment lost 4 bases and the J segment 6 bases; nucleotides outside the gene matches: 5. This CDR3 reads CASSSYGQGEQYF. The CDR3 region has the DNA TGTGCCAGCAGTTCCTACGGACAGGGCGAGCAGTACTTC.

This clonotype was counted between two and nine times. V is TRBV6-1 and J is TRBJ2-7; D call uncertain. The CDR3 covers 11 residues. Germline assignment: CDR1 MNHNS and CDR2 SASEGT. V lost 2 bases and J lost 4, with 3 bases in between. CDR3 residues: CASSEQYEQYF. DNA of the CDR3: TGTGCCAGCAGTGAACAATACGAGCAGTACTTC.